Each of the 25 T cell receptor beta chains below was sequenced from the same sample in a study of T cells in Graves' hyperthyroidism and ophthalmopathy. RNA transcripts provided the source from which TCR beta CDR3 regions were amplified. Researchers ran a first-round RT-PCR on the TCR CDR3 using the HTBI primer set. TCRdb passed the multiplex PCR reads through MiXCR, listing each CDR3 protein once. The sample records about 590,000 distinct CDR3 sequences, over 12% being singletons. The specimen sequenced was blood. The source of these receptors is a woman between 18 and 29 years old with Graves' ophthalmopathy.

The CDR3 nucleotides read TGTGCCAGCAGTGGCGGGGGCGCCTTTAGGTACGAGCAGTACTTC. It specifies CASSGGGAFRYEQYF. The chain links TRBV25-1 to TRBJ2-7; D is possibly TRBD2 (7 bases). This CDR3 is built from 15 residues. Germline loops: CDR1 MGHDK, CDR2 SYGVNS. V lost 4 bases to trimming and J lost 4 bases, with 17 bases between them.

The gene calls are TRBV27 and TRBJ1-6; 8 bases map to TRBD1. The length of the CDR3 is 17 residues. Germline V gene lookup returns CDR1 MNHEY and CDR2 SMNVEV (reference sequence). Trimming took 6 bases from V and 0 from J; bases not matched to a gene: 7. The CDR3, as DNA: TGTGCCAGCAGCGCTGGGACAGGTAGCTCCTATAATTCACCCCTCCACTTT. The encoded protein is CASSAGTGSSYNSPLHF.

CDR3 nucleotide sequence: TGCAGCGTTGAAGATAGGCCTAGCGGGATCCACAATGAGCAGTTCTTC. It yields the protein CSVEDRPSGIHNEQFF. The chain couples TRBV29-1 to TRBJ2-1; 9 positions match TRBD2. With V trimmed by 0 bases and J by 5 bases, 8 bases remained unmatched. CDR3 length: 16 residues. Germline CDR1 reads SQVTM; CDR2 reads ANQGSEA.

The chain uses TRBV18 and TRBJ2-2; 7 nucleotides align to TRBD1. V gave up 0 bases and J gave up 7 bases; unmatched junction bases: 5. The CDR3 covers 15 residues. Germline assignment: CDR1 KGHSH and CDR2 LQKENI. CDR3 region: CASSPPNRDSGELFF. The CDR3 nucleotides are TGTGCCAGCTCACCACCGAACAGGGACAGCGGGGAGCTGTTTTTT.

This clonotype showed up many times. The chain employs TRBV5-1 and TRBJ2-5; TRBD2 aligns across 7 bases. Per the germline V gene, CDR1 is SGHRS and CDR2 is YFSETQ. V trimming: 5 bases; J trimming: 2 bases; junction bases outside the gene matches: 0. This CDR3 is 12 amino acids long. In DNA form, the CDR3 reads TGCGCCAGCAGACTAGCGCAAGAGACCCAGTACTTC. This translates into CASRLAQETQYF.

V and J are TRBV10-3 and TRBJ2-7; 14 bases are a match to TRBD2. The CDR3 is made up of 15 amino acids. Germline V lookup: CDR1 ENHRY, CDR2 SYGVKD. J gave up 3 bases and V 5 bases, and 3 bases lay outside the gene matches. This CDR3 reads CAISTGTSGSYEQYF. CDR3 DNA: TGTGCCATCAGTACAGGGACTAGCGGGAGCTACGAGCAGTACTTC.

The chain joins TRBV5-4 to TRBJ2-1; D is unclear. There are 14 residues in the CDR3. CDR1 is SGHNT and CDR2 is YYREEE in the germline V gene (reference sequence). The germline V and J ends were trimmed by 4 bases and 7 bases, with 15 bases remaining between them. As DNA, the CDR3 is TGTGCCAGCAGCATCAACCGCAAGAATAATGAGCAGTTCTTC. It is translated as CASSINRKNNEQFF.

This clonotype was detected ten times or more. This chain links TRBV6-5 with TRBJ2-7; the D gene is possibly TRBD2 (6 bases). This CDR3 contains 18 residues. The V gene's germline CDR1 is MNHEY and CDR2 SVGAGI. V lost 0 bases and J lost 0, with 18 bases in between. The CDR3 DNA sequence: TGTGCCAGCAGTTACTCATCCGGGCTGGCGGAGGGCTCCTACGAGCAGTACTTC. Protein: CASSYSSGLAEGSYEQYF.

This clonotype has only a few counts. The V call is TRBV5-6, the J call TRBJ2-5, with D maybe TRBD2 (5 bases). Deletions cut 4 bases from V and 2 bases from J, with 21 bases between. Germline values: CDR1 SGHDT, CDR2 YYEEEE. This CDR3 spans 17 amino acids. Here the CDR3 reads CASSPVSEPNSQETQYF. The CDR3, as DNA: TGTGCCAGCAGCCCAGTTAGCGAACCCAACTCTCAAGAGACCCAGTACTTC.

This clonotype was seen repeatedly, ten times or more. The CDR3 DNA is TGTGCCAGCAGCTTAGACCCGAGGATCAATGAGCAGTTCTTC. Protein sequence: CASSLDPRINEQFF. V and J are TRBV7-2 and TRBJ2-1, with D uncertain. The CDR3 has 14 residues. V dropped 1 base and J dropped 6 bases, with 10 bases sitting between them. Germline assignment: CDR1 SGHTA and CDR2 FQGNSA.

This clonotype was picked up a small number of times. This chain joins TRBV4-1 and TRBJ2-6; 8 nucleotides line up with TRBD2. The V gene's germline CDR1 is MGHRA and CDR2 YSYEKL. The CDR3 length is 18 residues. J gave up 2 bases and V 0 bases, and 6 bases lay outside the gene matches. This CDR3 is CASSQDPAGVAGANVLTF. Written as DNA, the CDR3 is TGCGCCAGCAGCCAAGATCCAGCGGGAGTGGCTGGGGCCAACGTCCTGACTTTC.

This clonotype occurred many times. The chain uses TRBV5-1 and TRBJ1-1; D call uncertain. With 5 bases removed from V and 6 bases from J, the gap between germline ends came to 20 bases. CDR3 length: 15 residues. Per germline, CDR1 SGHRS and CDR2 YFSETQ. This CDR3 reads CASRRSQGGFAEAFF. CDR3 bases: TGCGCCAGCAGGCGGAGCCAAGGAGGATTCGCTGAAGCTTTCTTT. Filled out from reference TRBV5-1 and TRBJ1-1, the complete variable domain reads KAGVTQTPRYLIKTRGQQVTLSCSPISGHRSVSWYQQTPGQGLQFLFEYFSETQRNKGNFPGRFSGRQFSNSRSEMNVSTLELGDSALYLCASRRSQGGFAEAFFGQGTRLTVV.

V gene TRBV5-1 combines with J gene TRBJ1-3, with 12 bases fitting TRBD1. The CDR3 extends over 19 amino acids. V was pared by 4 bases and J by 4 bases, with 15 bases of the junction left unmatched. Germline values: CDR1 SGHRS, CDR2 YFSETQ. The CDR3 DNA reads as TGCGCCAGCAGCGCCTCCGGGACAGGGGGCCCTGAGCGAGGAAACACCATATATTTT. Residues: CASSASGTGGPERGNTIYF.

This clonotype was picked up many times. The junction does not match germline at one end; this may be a read error. V gene TRBV20-1 combines with J gene TRBJ2-2, with a weak D call TRBD2 (5 bases). Germline CDR1 DFQATT, CDR2 SNEGSKA (reference sequence). This CDR3 has 14 amino acids. This chain's CDR3 is CSASSGKNTGELFF. In nucleotides, the CDR3 is TGCAGTGCCAGCTCGGGCAAGAACACCGGGGAACTGTTTTTT.

The V and J genes are TRBV2 and TRBJ2-1; a possible D gene is TRBD2 (5 bases). CDR3 length: 11 amino acids. V was clipped by 3 bases and J by 16 bases, with 13 bases between them. Germline V lookup: CDR1 SNHLY, CDR2 FYNNEI. Written as DNA, the CDR3 is TGTGCCAGCAGTGAGGGAGAGTCGGGCTTCTTC. It specifies CASSEGESGFF.

The V and J genes are TRBV12-5 and TRBJ2-3, with D unresolved. The CDR3 covers 16 residues. CDR1 is LGHNT and CDR2 is FRNRAP in the germline V gene. V was clipped by 0 bases and J by 0 bases, with 10 bases between them. The CDR3 loop is CASGLVLCKSTDTQYF. The CDR3 DNA reads as TGTGCTAGTGGTTTGGTACTGTGCAAGAGCACAGATACGCAGTATTTT.

This chain joins TRBV20-1 and TRBJ2-5; TRBD2 is a possible D gene (6 bases). The V gene lost 7 bases and the J gene lost 2 bases, with 11 bases spanning the gap. This CDR3 region has 12 residues. Germline V gene data show CDR1 as DFQATT and CDR2 as SNEGSKA (reference sequence). The CDR3 here is CSVRGTQETQYF. CDR3 nucleotides: TGCAGTGTTCGCGGGACGCAAGAGACCCAGTACTTC.

This clonotype has a handful of counts. The chain is built from TRBV28 and TRBJ1-6; 9 bases are shared with TRBD1. J lost 9 bases, V lost 4 bases, and 4 bases had no gene match. The CDR3 has 14 residues. Looked up from germline, CDR1 is MDHEN and CDR2 is SYDVKM. CDR3 in DNA: TGTGCCAGCAGTTCACAGGGGGCCGGTTCACCCCTCCACTTT. Translation: CASSSQGAGSPLHF. Full variable domain (missing parts from reference TRBV28 and TRBJ1-6): DVKVTQSSRYLVKRTGEKVFLECVQDMDHENMFWYRQDPGLGLRLIYFSYDVKMKEKGDIPEGYSVSREKKERFSLILESASTNQTSMYLCASSSQGAGSPLHFGNGTRLTVT.

V and J are TRBV6-2 or TRBV6-3 and TRBJ1-2; 10 nucleotides line up with TRBD1. Germline loops: CDR1 MNHEY, CDR2 SVGEGT. CDR3 length: 14 amino acids. V lost 2 bases to trimming and J lost 6 bases; unmatched junction nucleotides: 3. The CDR3: CASSYVGTGDGYTF. CDR3 DNA sequence: TGTGCCAGCAGTTACGTCGGGACAGGGGATGGCTACACCTTC.

J is TRBJ2-7 and V is TRBV20-1; 12 bases are a match to TRBD2. Trimming cost V 3 bases and J 1 base; bases outside gene matches: 10. CDR1 DFQATT and CDR2 SNEGSKA come from the germline V gene (reference sequence). The CDR3 sequence is 17 residues long. CDR3 DNA sequence: TGCAGTGCTAGTGATGCAGGACTAGCGGGGCGATCCTACGAGCAGTACTTC. Translated: CSASDAGLAGRSYEQYF.

This clonotype was counted only a few times. No conserved phenylalanine or tryptophan ends this CDR3, so it is likely a read error. This chain links TRBV2 with TRBJ2-6; 7 nucleotides line up with TRBD1. V trimming: 3 bases; J trimming: 0 bases; junction bases outside the gene matches: 20. Germline CDR1 is SNHLY and CDR2 is FYNNEI. The CDR3 loop spans 22 amino acids. The CDR3 nucleotides read TGTGCCAGCAGTGACCGCTACCGGGACAGCTCCCCCTTAAGCTCTGGGGCCAACGTCCTGACTCTC. This translates into CASSDRYRDSSPLSSGANVLTL.

This clonotype was observed many times. V and J are TRBV2 and TRBJ2-6; D not resolved. The germline CDR1 and CDR2 sequences are SNHLY and FYNNEI. The CDR3 is 15 amino acids. Trimming cost V 3 bases and J 0 bases, with 6 bases left between them. The CDR3 region is CASSEESSGANVLTF. CDR3 DNA sequence: TGTGCCAGCAGTGAGGAGAGCTCTGGGGCCAACGTCCTGACTTTC.

This clonotype was counted ten times or more. V usage is TRBV6-2 or TRBV6-3 and J usage is TRBJ2-7; tentatively, D is TRBD1 (6 bases). The CDR3 totals 16 residues. Between the trimmed V and J ends, which lost 1 base and 5 bases, there was a span of 18 bases. Germline CDR1 is MNHEY and CDR2 is SVGEGT. The CDR3 DNA reads TGTGCCAGCAGTTACTGGCCCCTCTCGGACAGAAACGAGCAGTACTTC. The encoded protein is CASSYWPLSDRNEQYF.

The chain links TRBV4-1 to TRBJ2-7; D is possibly TRBD2 (5 bases). The CDR3 length is 15 residues. V was clipped by 0 bases and J by 3 bases, with 12 bases between them. Germline-derived CDR1 and CDR2 are MGHRA and YSYEKL. The CDR3 is CASSQDSPGNYEQYF. The CDR3 coding sequence is TGCGCCAGCAGCCAAGATTCGCCCGGGAACTACGAGCAGTACTTC.

This clonotype has at least ten counts. CDR3 sequence reads: CAWAQDTTGYGYTF. The CDR3 region has the DNA TGTGCCTGGGCCCAAGACACCACGGGCTATGGCTACACCTTC. This chain joins TRBV30 and TRBJ1-2; D not certain. The V end lost 5 bases, the J end lost 4 bases, and 17 bases lay between the germline ends. Germline assignment: CDR1 GTSNPN and CDR2 SVGIG (reference sequence). CDR3 length equals 14 residues.